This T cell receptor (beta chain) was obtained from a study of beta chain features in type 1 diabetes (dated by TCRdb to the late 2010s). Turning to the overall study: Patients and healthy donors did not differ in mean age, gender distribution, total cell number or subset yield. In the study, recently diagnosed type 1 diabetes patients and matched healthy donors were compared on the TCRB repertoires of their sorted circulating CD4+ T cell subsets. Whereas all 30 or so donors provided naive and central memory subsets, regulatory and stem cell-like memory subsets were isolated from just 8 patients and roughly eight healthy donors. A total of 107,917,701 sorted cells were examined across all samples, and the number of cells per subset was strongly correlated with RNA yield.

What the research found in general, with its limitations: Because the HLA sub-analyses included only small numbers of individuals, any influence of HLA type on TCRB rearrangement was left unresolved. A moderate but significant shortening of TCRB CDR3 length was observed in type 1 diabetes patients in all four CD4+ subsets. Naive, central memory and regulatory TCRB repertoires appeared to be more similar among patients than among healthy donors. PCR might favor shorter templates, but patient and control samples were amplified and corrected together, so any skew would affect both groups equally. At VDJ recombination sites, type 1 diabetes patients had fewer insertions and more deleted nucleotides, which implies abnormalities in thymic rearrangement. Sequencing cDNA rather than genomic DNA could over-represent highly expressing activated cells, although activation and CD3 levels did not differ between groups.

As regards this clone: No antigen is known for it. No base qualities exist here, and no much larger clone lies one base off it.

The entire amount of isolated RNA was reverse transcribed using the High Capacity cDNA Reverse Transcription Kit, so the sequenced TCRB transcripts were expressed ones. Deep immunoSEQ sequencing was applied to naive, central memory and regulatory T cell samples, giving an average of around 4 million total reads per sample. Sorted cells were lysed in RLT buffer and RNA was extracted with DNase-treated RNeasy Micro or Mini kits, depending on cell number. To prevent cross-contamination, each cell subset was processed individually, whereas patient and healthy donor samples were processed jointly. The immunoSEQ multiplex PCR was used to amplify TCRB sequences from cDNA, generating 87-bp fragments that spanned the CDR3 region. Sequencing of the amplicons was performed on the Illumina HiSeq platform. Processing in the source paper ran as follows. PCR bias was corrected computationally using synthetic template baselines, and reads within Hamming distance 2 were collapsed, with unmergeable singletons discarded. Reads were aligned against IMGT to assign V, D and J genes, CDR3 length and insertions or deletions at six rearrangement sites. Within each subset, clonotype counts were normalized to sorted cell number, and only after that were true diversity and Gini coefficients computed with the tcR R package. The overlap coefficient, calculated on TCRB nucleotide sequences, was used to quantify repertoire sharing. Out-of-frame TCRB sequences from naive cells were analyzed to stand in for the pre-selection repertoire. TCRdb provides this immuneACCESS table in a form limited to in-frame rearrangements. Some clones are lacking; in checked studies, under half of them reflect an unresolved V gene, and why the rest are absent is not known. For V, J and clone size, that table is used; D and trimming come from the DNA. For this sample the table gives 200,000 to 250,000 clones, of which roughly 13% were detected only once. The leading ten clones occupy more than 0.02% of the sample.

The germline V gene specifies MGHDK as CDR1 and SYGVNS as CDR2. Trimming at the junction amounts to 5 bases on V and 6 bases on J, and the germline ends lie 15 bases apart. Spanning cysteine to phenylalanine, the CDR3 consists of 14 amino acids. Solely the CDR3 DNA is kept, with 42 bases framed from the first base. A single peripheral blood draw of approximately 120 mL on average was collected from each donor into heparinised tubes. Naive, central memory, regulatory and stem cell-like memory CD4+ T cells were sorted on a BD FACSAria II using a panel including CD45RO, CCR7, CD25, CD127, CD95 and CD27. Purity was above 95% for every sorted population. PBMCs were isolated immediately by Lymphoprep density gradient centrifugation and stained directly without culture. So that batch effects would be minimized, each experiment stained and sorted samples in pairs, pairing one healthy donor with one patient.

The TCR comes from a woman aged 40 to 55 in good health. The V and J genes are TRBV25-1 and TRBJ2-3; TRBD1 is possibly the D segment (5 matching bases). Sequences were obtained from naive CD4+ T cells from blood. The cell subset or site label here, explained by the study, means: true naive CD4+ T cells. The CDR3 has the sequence CASSTRGWLDTQYF. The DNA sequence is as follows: TGTGCCAGCAGTACAAGGGGTTGGCTGGATACGCAGTATTTT.